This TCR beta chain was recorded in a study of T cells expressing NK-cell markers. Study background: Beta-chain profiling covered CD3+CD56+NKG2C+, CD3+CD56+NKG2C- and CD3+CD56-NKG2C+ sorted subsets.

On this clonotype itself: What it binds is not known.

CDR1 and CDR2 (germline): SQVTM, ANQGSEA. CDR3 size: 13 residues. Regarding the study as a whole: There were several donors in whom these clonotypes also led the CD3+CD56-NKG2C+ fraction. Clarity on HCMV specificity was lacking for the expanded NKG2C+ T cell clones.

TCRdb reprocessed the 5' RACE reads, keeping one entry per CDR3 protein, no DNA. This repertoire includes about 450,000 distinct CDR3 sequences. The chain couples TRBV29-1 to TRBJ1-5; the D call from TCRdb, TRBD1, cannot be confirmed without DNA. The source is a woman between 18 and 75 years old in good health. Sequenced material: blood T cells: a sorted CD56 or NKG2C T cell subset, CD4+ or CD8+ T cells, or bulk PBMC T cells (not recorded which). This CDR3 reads CSVHQGDGQPQHF.